The 12 T cell receptor beta chains listed next were all sequenced from one sample in a study of blood T cell repertoires in COVID-19. The method was immunoSEQ multiplex PCR; TCRdb's version includes in-frame clones alone and lacks a portion of them. Seen here are about 180,000 clones, approximately 89% observed once, and the top ten hold roughly 4.2%. Sequences were obtained from peripheral blood. The receptors stem from a woman aged 25 to 39 with acute or convalescent COVID-19.

The rearrangement uses TRBV30 and TRBJ2-1, with TRBD2 matching over 7 bases. Germline V gene data show CDR1 as GTSNPN and CDR2 as SVGIG (reference sequence). The CDR3 is made up of 17 amino acids. V shed 0 bases, J shed 3 bases, and the junction held 11 bases outside the gene matches. CDR3: CAWSVLGGRALYNEQFF. The CDR3 bases are TGTGCCTGGAGTGTATTGGGAGGGAGGGCCCTCTACAATGAGCAGTTCTTC.

V and J are TRBV5-4 and TRBJ2-1; the match to TRBD2 covers 10 bases. Germline V gene data show CDR1 as SGHNT and CDR2 as YYREEE (reference sequence). The CDR3 spans 16 residues. V lost 1 base, J lost 9 bases, and 10 bases stayed unmatched. CDR3 DNA sequence: TGTGCCAGCAGCTTGATAAAGCGGGAGGGCCCCGGTGAGCAGTTCTTC. It is translated as CASSLIKREGPGEQFF.

The chain combines TRBV3-1 (or the pseudogene TRBV3-2) with TRBJ1-2; D gene uncertain. The CDR3 is 12 amino acids. The V gene's germline CDR1 is LGHDT and CDR2 YNNKEL (reference sequence). The V end lost 1 base, the J end lost 12 bases, and 12 bases lay between the germline ends. Written as DNA, the CDR3 is TGTGCCAGCAGCCAAGGCGGGTGGATGCACACCTTC. Translation: CASSQGGWMHTF.

This chain links TRBV6-1 with TRBJ2-7; D is uncertain. Per the germline V gene, CDR1 is MNHNS and CDR2 is SASEGT. Trimming shortened V by 3 bases and J by 6 bases, and 15 bases separated the two germline ends. This CDR3 is built from 14 residues. The CDR3 DNA is TGTGCCAGCAGTGACCTTCACAGTCTGCGCGAGCAGTACTTC. Its protein product is CASSDLHSLREQYF.

The chain has TRBV5-1 and TRBJ1-2; D possibly corresponds to TRBD1 (5 bases). The germline V gene has CDR1 SGHRS and CDR2 YFSETQ. Deletions cut 6 bases from V and 8 bases from J, with 20 bases between. The CDR3 runs to 14 residues. The DNA for the CDR3 is TGCGCCAGCAACTACCGGGGGGAGGAGGAGGGCTACACCTTC. Its protein product is CASNYRGEEEGYTF. Looking up the rest from reference TRBV5-1 and TRBJ1-2 gives the full variable domain: KAGVTQTPRYLIKTRGQQVTLSCSPISGHRSVSWYQQTPGQGLQFLFEYFSETQRNKGNFPGRFSGRQFSNSRSEMNVSTLELGDSALYLCASNYRGEEEGYTFGSGTRLTVV.

The J gene is TRBJ1-2, the V gene TRBV5-6, with TRBD1 as a possible D gene (6 bases). Trimming cost V 4 bases and J 10 bases, with 20 bases left between them. The CDR3 extends over 14 amino acids. The germline V gene encodes CDR1 SGHDT and CDR2 YYEEEE. CDR3 amino acids: CASSPGTRWDYYTF. The CDR3 DNA reads TGTGCCAGCAGCCCTGGGACACGGTGGGACTACTACACCTTC. Combining the CDR3 with reference TRBV5-6 and TRBJ1-2 gives the whole variable domain DAGVTQSPTHLIKTRGQQVTLRCSPKSGHDTVSWYQQALGQGPQFIFQYYEEEERQRGNFPDRFSGHQFPNYSSELNVNALLLGDSALYLCASSPGTRWDYYTFGSGTRLTVV.

The DNA for the CDR3 is TGTGCCAGCAGTTTTTCGACTTTGCAGTTCTTC. This gives the protein CASSFSTLQFF. The gene calls are TRBV28 and TRBJ2-1; no clear D gene. Looked up from germline, CDR1 is MDHEN and CDR2 is SYDVKM. The V end lost 3 bases, the J end lost 12 bases, and 9 bases lay between the germline ends. This CDR3 has 11 residues.

The rearrangement uses TRBV4-2 and TRBJ2-1; D ambiguous. Trimming removed 3 bases from V and 8 bases from J, with 8 bases in between. Germline V CDR1 and CDR2: LGHNA, YNFKEQ. The CDR3 length is 12 residues. The CDR3 region has the DNA TGTGCCAGCAGCCACCACCAGGATGAGCAGTTCTTC. It yields the protein CASSHHQDEQFF.

This chain connects TRBV2 to TRBJ1-4; unclear D gene. Germline V gene data show CDR1 as SNHLY and CDR2 as FYNNEI. V lost 8 bases and J lost 8, with 9 bases in between. This CDR3 contains 11 residues. CDR3 sequence reads: CASSSGEKLFF. The CDR3 bases are TGTGCCAGCTCCAGCGGCGAAAAACTGTTTTTT.

This chain joins TRBV12-3 or TRBV12-4 and TRBJ2-1, with D uncertain. Trimming left V 6 bases short and J 8 bases short, with 8 bases between. This CDR3 region has 11 residues. CDR3 nucleotide sequence: TGTGCCAGCAGCCGACACGATGAGCAGTTCTTC. This gives the protein CASSRHDEQFF.

The chain has TRBV5-4 and TRBJ1-6, with 11 bases matching TRBD1. The J segment lost 7 bases and the V segment lost 9 bases, leaving 3 bases of the junction unmatched. The CDR3 runs 13 residues. Germline V gene lookup returns CDR1 SGHNT and CDR2 YYREEE (reference sequence). CDR3 amino acids: CANGTGGNSPLHF. DNA of the CDR3: TGTGCCAACGGGACAGGGGGAAATTCACCCCTCCACTTT.

This clone was counted only a few times. At one boundary the junction diverges from the germline segment, which might be a read error. The chain is built from TRBV10-3 and TRBJ2-7; possible D gene TRBD2, 5 bases. The CDR3 has 10 amino acids. Germline V gene data show CDR1 as ENHRY and CDR2 as SYGVKD. The CDR3, as DNA: TGTGCCTCGCGAAGCGGTCTGCAAAACTTC. This encodes CASRSGLQNF.